The 17 T cell receptor beta chains presented below share a single source sample, sequenced in a study of metastatic and nonmetastatic thyroid tumors. TCRdb reassembled clones from the PCR reads with MiXCR. The repertoire holds roughly 19,000 clones, with 20% to 25% as singletons. No patient had received any treatment before thyroid surgery. Material: tumor tissue. The origin of the receptors is a male donor with papillary thyroid cancer or a benign thyroid nodule (not recorded which). Some clones in this sample may be carry-over from other donors' samples.

In its sample, this clone was seen many times. The rearrangement joins TRBV7-3 to TRBJ2-1, with TRBD2 matching 10 bases. Germline V gene data show CDR1 as SGHTA and CDR2 as FQGTGA. Trimming cost V 1 base and J 8 bases; bases outside gene matches: 17. The CDR3 totals 19 residues. DNA for the CDR3: TGTGCCAGCAGCTTAAAGCCTAGCGGGAGTGTACCGGGGAGCGATGAGCAGTTCTTC. As protein: CASSLKPSGSVPGSDEQFF.

This clone appeared many times. The rearrangement uses TRBV11-2 and TRBJ2-7; TRBD2 might be the D (7 bases). V lost 2 bases and J 1 base, leaving 12 bases between the germline ends. Germline CDR1 is SGHAT and CDR2 is FQNNGV. This CDR3 comprises 15 residues. The CDR3 DNA is TGTGCCAGCAGCTTAAGGGAGGGGGGTTCCTACGAGCAGTACTTC. Protein product: CASSLREGGSYEQYF.

This clone came up many times. Given a much more abundant clone one base away, this may be a read error. Within the sample, other DNA sequences also encode this same CDR3. The chain employs TRBV20-1 and TRBJ2-3, with TRBD1 matching over 8 bases. Germline values: CDR1 DFQATT, CDR2 SNEGSKA (reference sequence). The V and J ends lost 3 bases and 3 bases, in that order; junction bases with no gene match: 8. The CDR3 is made up of 15 amino acids. The CDR3 region is CSARERTGWTDTQYF. CDR3 bases: TGCAGTGCTAGGGAGCGGACAGGGTGGACAGATACGCAGTATTTT.

At least ten counts were recorded for this clone. V and J are TRBV6-4 and TRBJ2-1, with 8 nucleotides matching TRBD2. This CDR3 contains 15 residues. CDR1 and CDR2 (germline): MRHNA, SNTAGT. The trim removed 0 bases at V and 3 bases at J, leaving 1 base unmatched. The CDR3 nucleotides are TGTGCCAGCAGTGACTCGAGCGGGAGCTACAATGAGCAGTTCTTC. It yields the protein CASSDSSGSYNEQFF.

CDR3 loop: CASSLSSGAQETQYF. The CDR3 DNA reads as TGCGCCAGCAGCTTGTCTAGCGGGGCACAAGAGACCCAGTACTTC. V is TRBV5-1 and J is TRBJ2-5; 9 nucleotides match TRBD2. With V trimmed by 1 base and J by 2 bases, 3 bases remained unmatched. This CDR3 region has 15 residues. The germline V gene has CDR1 SGHRS and CDR2 YFSETQ.

This clone was picked up many times. V gene TRBV9 combines with J gene TRBJ2-5; D not certain. In germline, CDR1 is SGDLS, CDR2 YYNGEE. This CDR3 comprises 14 residues. The V end lost 1 base, the J end lost 4 bases, and 11 bases lay between the germline ends. In DNA, the CDR3 is TGTGCCAGCAGCGTATCGCCAGGCGGAGAGACCCAGTACTTC. Translating gives CASSVSPGGETQYF.

This clone was found many times. The J gene is TRBJ2-3, the V gene TRBV20-1, with 11 nucleotides matching TRBD2. Germline V gives CDR1 DFQATT, CDR2 SNEGSKA (reference sequence). V shed 6 bases, J shed 9 bases, and the junction held 8 bases outside the gene matches. This CDR3 region has 13 residues. The CDR3 DNA reads TGCAGTGCATTAGCGGGGGGGCAGGGGACGCAGTATTTT. Its protein is CSALAGGQGTQYF.

This clone has a count of ten or more. V usage is TRBV13 and J usage is TRBJ2-7, with D possibly TRBD1 on 5 matching bases. The CDR3 runs to 12 residues. Germline V CDR1 and CDR2: PRHDT, FYEKMQ (reference sequence). Trimming left V 5 bases short and J 4 bases short, with 9 bases between. For the CDR3, the DNA is TGTGCCAGCAGCATGCAGGGTTACGAGCAGTACTTC. Encoded protein: CASSMQGYEQYF.

Concerning this clone itself: This sample includes further DNA sequences coding for the same CDR3. V is TRBV20-1 and J is TRBJ2-2; weak D call: TRBD2 (6 bases). CDR3 length equals 16 residues. CDR1 and CDR2 (germline): DFQATT, SNEGSKA (reference sequence). The V gene lost 6 bases and the J gene lost 2 bases, with 19 bases spanning the gap. The CDR3 is CSAPDPGGSNTGELFF. The CDR3, as DNA: TGCAGTGCCCCCGACCCTGGGGGGTCTAACACCGGGGAGCTGTTTTTT.

This clone was seen a few times. The V call is TRBV20-1, the J call TRBJ2-7; possible D gene TRBD2, 5 bases. The germline V and J ends were trimmed by 2 bases and 5 bases, with 19 bases remaining between them. CDR3 length equals 15 residues. CDR1 and CDR2 from the germline V gene are DFQATT and SNEGSKA (reference sequence). The CDR3 DNA is TGCAGTGCTAGATGGTACGGGTCCGGGGTCGACGAGCAGTACTTC. Translated: CSARWYGSGVDEQYF.

This clone has at least ten counts. V usage is TRBV3-1 and J usage is TRBJ2-3; D may be TRBD2 (6 bases). CDR3 size: 16 residues. Trimming left V 4 bases short and J 2 bases short, with 16 bases between. Germline CDR1 is LGHDT and CDR2 is YNNKEL (reference sequence). The CDR3 sequence is CASSRSGLSLTDTQYF. CDR3 in DNA: TGTGCCAGCAGCCGATCGGGACTGTCACTCACAGATACGCAGTATTTT.

This clone was seen at least ten times. V and J are TRBV5-1 and TRBJ1-1; TRBD1 agrees at 8 bases. The CDR3 runs to 14 residues. Germline V gives CDR1 SGHRS, CDR2 YFSETQ. V trimming: 2 bases; J trimming: 3 bases; junction bases outside the gene matches: 3. The chain's CDR3 is CASSLLGQDTEAFF. In nucleotides, the CDR3 is TGCGCCAGCAGCTTATTGGGACAGGACACTGAAGCTTTCTTT.

The rearrangement links TRBV18 to TRBJ2-2, with 10 bases that match TRBD2. Losses at the gene ends were 6 bases for V and 2 bases for J; bases not matched to a gene: 6. The CDR3 is 16 residues long. From germline, CDR1 is KGHSH and CDR2 LQKENI. The CDR3: CASSPTLAGNTGELFF. The CDR3 DNA reads as TGTGCCAGCTCGCCTACACTAGCGGGAAACACCGGGGAGCTGTTTTTT.

The chain carries TRBV28 and TRBJ2-7, with 10 nucleotides matching TRBD1. The CDR3 is made up of 16 amino acids. Trimming cost V 3 bases and J 2 bases; bases outside gene matches: 7. Germline V gene sequence: CDR1 MDHEN, CDR2 SYDVKM. The CDR3 DNA is TGTGCCAGCAGTTTGGGACAGGGGCAAGTCCCCTACGAGCAGTACTTC. Translating gives CASSLGQGQVPYEQYF.

This clone has at least ten counts. Since a much larger clone is just one base distant, this may be a read error. The genes are TRBV6-1 and TRBJ2-4; 12 bases line up with TRBD1. CDR1 and CDR2 from the germline V gene are MNHNS and SASEGT. V was clipped by 7 bases and J by 5 bases; unmatched bases: 9. CDR3 size: 16 residues. CDR3 loop: CASNGRDRGRENIQYF. Here the CDR3 DNA reads TGTGCCAGCAATGGCCGGGACAGGGGGCGAGAAAACATTCAGTACTTC.

This clone was counted at least ten times. The chain combines TRBV19 with TRBJ2-6; 10 bases are shared with TRBD2. Germline V gives CDR1 LNHDA, CDR2 SQIVND (reference sequence). CDR3 length equals 17 residues. With V trimmed by 9 bases and J by 0 bases, 8 bases remained unmatched. The CDR3 is CASSLAGTLSGANVLTF. DNA of the CDR3: TGTGCCAGCTCACTAGCGGGAACTCTCTCTGGGGCCAACGTCCTGACTTTC.

This chain joins TRBV18 and TRBJ2-1; 10 nucleotides agree with TRBD2. The length of the CDR3 is 17 residues. Germline-derived CDR1 and CDR2 are KGHSH and LQKENI. V shed 2 bases, J shed 5 bases, and the junction held 9 bases outside the gene matches. The CDR3 protein is CASSPASGSSRDNEQFF. The CDR3 nucleotides are TGTGCCAGCTCACCAGCTAGCGGGAGCTCTCGCGACAATGAGCAGTTCTTC. Based on the CDR3 plus reference TRBV18 and TRBJ2-1, the full variable domain is NAGVMQNPRHLVRRRGQEARLRCSPMKGHSHVYWYRQLPEEGLKFMVYLQKENIIDESGMPKERFSAEFPKEGPSILRIQQVVRGDSAAYFCASSPASGSSRDNEQFFGPGTRLTVL.